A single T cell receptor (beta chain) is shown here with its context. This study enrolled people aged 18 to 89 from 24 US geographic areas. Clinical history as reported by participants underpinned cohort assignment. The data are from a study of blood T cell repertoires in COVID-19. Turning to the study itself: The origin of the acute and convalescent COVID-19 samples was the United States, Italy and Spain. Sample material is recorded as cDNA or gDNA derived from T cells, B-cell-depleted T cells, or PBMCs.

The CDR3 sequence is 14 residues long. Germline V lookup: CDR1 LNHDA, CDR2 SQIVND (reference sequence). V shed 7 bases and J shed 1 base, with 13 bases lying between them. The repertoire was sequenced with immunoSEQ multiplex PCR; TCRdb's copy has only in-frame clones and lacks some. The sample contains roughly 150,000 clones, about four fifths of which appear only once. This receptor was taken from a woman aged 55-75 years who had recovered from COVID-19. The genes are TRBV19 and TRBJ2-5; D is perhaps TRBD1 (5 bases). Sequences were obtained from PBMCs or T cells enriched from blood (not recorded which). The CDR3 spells CASKVAGRQETQYF. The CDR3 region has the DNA TGTGCCAGTAAGGTGGCAGGGCGCCAAGAGACCCAGTACTTC.